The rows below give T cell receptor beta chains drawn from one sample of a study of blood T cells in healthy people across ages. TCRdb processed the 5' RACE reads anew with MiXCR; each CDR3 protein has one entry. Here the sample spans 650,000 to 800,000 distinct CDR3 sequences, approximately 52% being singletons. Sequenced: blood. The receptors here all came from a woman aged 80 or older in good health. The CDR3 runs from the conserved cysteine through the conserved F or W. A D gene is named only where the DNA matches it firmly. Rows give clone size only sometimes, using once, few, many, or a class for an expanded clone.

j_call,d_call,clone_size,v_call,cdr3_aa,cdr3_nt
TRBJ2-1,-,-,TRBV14,CASSSRLPGHSSSEQFF,TGTGCCAGCAGTTCAAGACTCCCGGGGCATAGCAGCAGTGAGCAGTTCTTC
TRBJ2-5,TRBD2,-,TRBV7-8,CASSVTSGREETQYF,TGTGCCAGCAGCGTGACTAGCGGGAGGGAAGAGACCCAGTACTTC
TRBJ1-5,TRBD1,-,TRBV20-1,CSARDGQGSSRSQPQHF,TGCAGTGCTAGGGACGGACAGGGATCGTCTAGGAGTCAGCCCCAGCATTTT
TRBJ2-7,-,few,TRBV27,CASKSLSGSYEQYF,TGTGCCAGCAAGTCCCTTAGCGGCTCCTACGAGCAGTACTTC
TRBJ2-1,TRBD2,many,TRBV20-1,CSARGVGGRSYNEQFF,TGCAGTGCTAGAGGGGTCGGCGGGAGGTCCTACAATGAGCAGTTCTTC
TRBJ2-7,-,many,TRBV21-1,CASSKAGRGQNQYF,TGTGCCAGCAGCAAAGCCGGCAGGGGGCAAAATCAGTACTTC
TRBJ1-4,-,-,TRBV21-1,CASSRTGGHFYTNEKLFF,TGTGCCAGCAGCCGGACAGGGGGCCATTTCTATACTAATGAAAAACTGTTTTTT
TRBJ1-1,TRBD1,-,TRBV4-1,CASSRRPGTVSTEAFF,TGCGCCAGCAGCCGGCGACCCGGGACAGTGAGCACTGAAGCTTTCTTT
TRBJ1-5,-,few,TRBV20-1,CSASRRPTVRDQPQHF,TGCAGTGCTAGTAGGCGGCCCACGGTTAGAGATCAGCCCCAGCATTTT
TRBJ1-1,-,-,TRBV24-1,CATSDPPSTVNTEAFF,TGTGCCACCAGTGATCCCCCGTCGACAGTTAACACTGAAGCTTTCTTT
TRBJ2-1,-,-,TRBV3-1,CASSRASGYEQFF,TGTGCCAGCAGCCGGGCTAGTGGGTACGAGCAGTTCTTC
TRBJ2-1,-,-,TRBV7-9,CASSLAREYEQFF,TGTGCCAGCAGCTTAGCGCGTGAGTATGAGCAGTTCTTC
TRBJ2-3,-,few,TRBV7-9,CASSGEESTDTQYF,TGTGCCAGCAGCGGGGAGGAAAGCACAGATACGCAGTATTTT
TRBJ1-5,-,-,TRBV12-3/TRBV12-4,CASSLDRVTSNQPQHF,TGTGCCAGCAGTTTAGACAGGGTAACGAGCAATCAGCCCCAGCATTTT
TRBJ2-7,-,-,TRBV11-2,CASSLFVAPTYEQYF,TGTGCCAGCAGCTTATTCGTGGCGCCAACCTACGAGCAGTACTTC
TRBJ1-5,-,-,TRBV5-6,CASSFWGLGNQPQHF,TGTGCCAGCAGCTTTTGGGGGCTGGGGAATCAGCCCCAGCATTTT
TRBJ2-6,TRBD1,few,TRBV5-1,CASTEQGIGANVLTF,TGCGCCAGTACAGAACAGGGGATTGGGGCCAACGTCCTGACTTTC
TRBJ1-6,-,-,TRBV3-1,CASSQAAVTHSYNSPLHF,TGTGCCAGCAGCCAGGCCGCAGTGACACACTCCTATAATTCACCCCTCCACTTT
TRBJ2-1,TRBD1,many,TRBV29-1,CSVGQAILPLNEQFF,TGCAGCGTGGGACAGGCGATTCTCCCGTTGAATGAGCAGTTCTTC
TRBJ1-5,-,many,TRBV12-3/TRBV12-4,CASTKLGISNQPQHF,TGTGCCAGCACCAAACTCGGCATTAGCAATCAGCCCCAGCATTTT
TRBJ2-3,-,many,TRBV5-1,CASSRTSSEDTQYF,TGCGCCAGCAGCCGGACGTCTAGCGAAGATACGCAGTATTTT
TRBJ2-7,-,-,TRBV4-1,CASSQNLGIPYEQYF,TGCGCCAGCAGCCAGAATCTAGGGATTCCCTACGAGCAGTACTTC
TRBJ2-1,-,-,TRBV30,CAWGMGNEQFF,TGTGCCTGGGGCATGGGGAATGAGCAGTTCTTC
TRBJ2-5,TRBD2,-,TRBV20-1,CSAPLGLAGGPWNNEQYF,TGCAGTGCACCCCTGGGACTAGCGGGAGGGCCCTGGAACAATGAGCAGTACTTC
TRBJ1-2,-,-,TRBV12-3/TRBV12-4,CASSPTTGFSSVYGYTF,TGTGCCAGCAGTCCAACCACAGGCTTCAGTTCCGTCTATGGCTACACCTTC
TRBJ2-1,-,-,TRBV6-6,CASRFGIPSYNEQFF,TGTGCCAGCAGATTCGGGATACCCTCCTACAATGAGCAGTTCTTC
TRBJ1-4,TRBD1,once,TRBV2,CATRTEDRASEKLFF,TGTGCCACCCGTACCGAGGACAGGGCTTCCGAAAAACTGTTTTTT
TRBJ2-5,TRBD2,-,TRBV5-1,CASSLASSGNQETQYF,TGCGCCAGCAGCTTGGCGTCTAGCGGTAACCAAGAGACCCAGTACTTC
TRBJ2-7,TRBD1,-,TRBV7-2,CASSSGGYGEQYF,TGTGCCAGCAGCTCAGGGGGCTACGGCGAGCAGTACTTC
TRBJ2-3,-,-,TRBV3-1,CASSSTPGASTDTQYF,TGTGCCAGCAGCTCAACGCCCGGAGCTAGCACAGATACGCAGTATTTT
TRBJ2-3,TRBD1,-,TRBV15,CATSWGQVEDTQYF,TGTGCCACCAGCTGGGGACAGGTGGAAGATACGCAGTATTTT
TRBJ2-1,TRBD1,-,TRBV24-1,CATSGGQGVYNEQFF,TGTGCCACCAGTGGGGGACAGGGGGTTTACAATGAGCAGTTCTTC
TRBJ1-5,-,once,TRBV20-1,CSARDAMLYQPQHF,TGCAGTGCTAGAGATGCCATGCTGTATCAGCCCCAGCATTTT
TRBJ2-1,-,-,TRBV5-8,CASSPGSFLYNEQFF,TGTGCCAGCAGTCCAGGGAGTTTCCTTTACAATGAGCAGTTCTTC
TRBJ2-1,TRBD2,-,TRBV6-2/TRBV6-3,CAGGVTYNEQFF,TGTGCCGGGGGGGTAACCTACAATGAGCAGTTCTTC
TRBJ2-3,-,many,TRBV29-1,CSVLGGADTQYF,TGCAGCGTGCTGGGTGGGGCAGATACGCAGTATTTT
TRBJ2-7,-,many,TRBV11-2,CASSLGPLSSYEQYF,TGTGCCAGCAGCTTAGGGCCCCTGAGCTCCTACGAGCAGTACTTC
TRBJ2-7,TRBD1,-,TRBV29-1,CSVRLPDRAYEQYF,TGCAGTGTCCGCCTACCCGACAGGGCCTACGAGCAGTACTTC
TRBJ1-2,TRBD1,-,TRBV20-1,CSAPGQADGYTF,TGCAGTGCCCCGGGACAGGCCGATGGCTACACCTTC
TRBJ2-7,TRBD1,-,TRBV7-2,CASSLMGRGQGDEQYF,TGTGCCAGCAGCTTGATGGGGAGGGGACAGGGGGACGAGCAGTACTTC
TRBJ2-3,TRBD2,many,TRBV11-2,CASSRDSGSGDTQYF,TGTGCCAGCAGCCGAGATAGCGGGAGTGGAGATACGCAGTATTTT
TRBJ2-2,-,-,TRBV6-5,CASSYSMVVGTGELFF,TGTGCCAGCAGTTACTCAATGGTTGTCGGGACCGGGGAGTTGTTTTTT
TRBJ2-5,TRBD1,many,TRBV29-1,CSVETGVETQYF,TGCAGCGTTGAGACAGGGGTGGAGACCCAGTACTTC
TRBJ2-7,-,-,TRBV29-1,CSVVGPHSGEQYF,TGCAGCGTCGTGGGTCCCCATTCGGGCGAGCAGTACTTC